This TCR beta chain is drawn from a study of T cell repertoires in cytomegalovirus infection. The wider study: CMV infection and matching HLA type were both indicated by public TCR beta signatures.

General study points: There were carriers of CMV plus the relevant HLA, and cumulative public TCR beta family frequency identified them.

Germline CDR1 reads MNHEY; CDR2 reads SMNVEV (reference sequence). V shed 8 bases and J shed 3 bases, with 13 bases lying between them. CDR3 size: 13 residues. Concerning this clonotype itself: Its specificity is not known.

Using its own MiXCR run on the reads, TCRdb lists one record per CDR3 protein. The data contain some 680,000 distinct CDR3 sequences, roughly a third of them seen just once; the ten biggest clones take up 2.8%. This receptor was obtained from a human donor in good health (CMV status not recorded). Some clones in this sample may be carry-over from other donors' samples. The sequenced sample was PBMCs. This chain links TRBV27 with TRBJ1-2, with D possibly TRBD1 on 5 matching bases. This CDR3 reads CASAVGDHYGYTF. The CDR3 nucleotides read TGTGCCAGCGCCGTAGGGGATCACTATGGCTACACCTTC.